This TCR beta chain was sequenced for a study of cytotoxic CD8 clonotypes in ibrutinib-treated CLL. This CDR3 spans 15 amino acids. Germline V gene sequence: CDR1 SSHAT, CDR2 FNYEAQ (reference sequence). A remark on this clone: The junction departs from germline at one end; a sequencing error may be responsible.

This table comes from immunoSEQ multiplex PCR, and its TCRdb copy is limited to in-frame clones, with some not included. This table has more than 200,000 clones, 70% appearing once. J is TRBJ2-1 and V is TRBV7-7; 11 bases fit TRBD2. This clonotype was sampled from a human donor with chronic lymphocytic leukemia. Sequenced material: PBMCs, taken after 24 months of ibrutinib treatment. The CDR3 nucleotides read TGTGCTAGCAGCTCCGGGACTAGCGGATACAATGAGCAGTTCTTC. It codes for CASSSGTSGYNEQFF. The variable domain in full, with the rest retrieved from reference TRBV7-7 and TRBJ2-1, is GAGVSQSPRYKVTKRGQDVTLRCDPISSHATLYWYQQALGQGPEFLTYFNYEAQPDKSGLPSDRFSAERPEGSISTLTIQRTEQRDSAMYRCASSSGTSGYNEQFFGPGTRLTVL.